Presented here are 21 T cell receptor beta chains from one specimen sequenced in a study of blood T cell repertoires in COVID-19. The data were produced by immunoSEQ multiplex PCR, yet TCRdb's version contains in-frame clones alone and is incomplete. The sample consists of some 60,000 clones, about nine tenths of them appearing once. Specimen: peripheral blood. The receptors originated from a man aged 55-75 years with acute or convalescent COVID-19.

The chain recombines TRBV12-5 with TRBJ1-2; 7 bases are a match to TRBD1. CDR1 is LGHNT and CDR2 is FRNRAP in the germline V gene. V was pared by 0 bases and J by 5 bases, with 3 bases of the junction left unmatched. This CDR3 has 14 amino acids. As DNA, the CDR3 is TGTGCTAGTGGTTTGGTAACAGGGGAGTATGGCTACACCTTC. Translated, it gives CASGLVTGEYGYTF. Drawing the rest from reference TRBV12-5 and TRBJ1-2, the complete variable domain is DARVTQTPRHKVTEMGQEVTMRCQPILGHNTVFWYRQTMMQGLELLAYFRNRAPLDDSGMPKDRFSAEMPDATLATLKIQPSEPRDSAVYFCASGLVTGEYGYTFGSGTRLTVV.

In DNA form, the CDR3 reads TGTGCCACCAGTGACCGGGACTCACGGAGTGGGGCAGATACGCAGTATTTT. Its protein is CATSDRDSRSGADTQYF. This chain links TRBV24-1 with TRBJ2-3; tentatively, D is TRBD2 (6 bases). The germline V gene has CDR1 KGHDR and CDR2 SFDVKD. This CDR3 has 17 amino acids. V shed 4 bases and J shed 4 bases, with 20 bases lying between them.

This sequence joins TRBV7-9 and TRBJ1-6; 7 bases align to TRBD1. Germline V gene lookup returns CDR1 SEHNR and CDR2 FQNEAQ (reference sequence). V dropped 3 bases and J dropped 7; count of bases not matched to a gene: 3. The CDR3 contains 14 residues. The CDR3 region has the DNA TGTGCCAGCAGCTTGGGACAGAGAAATTCACCCCTCCACTTT. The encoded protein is CASSLGQRNSPLHF. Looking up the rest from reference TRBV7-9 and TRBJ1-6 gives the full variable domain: DTGVSQNPRHKITKRGQNVTFRCDPISEHNRLYWYRQTLGQGPEFLTYFQNEAQLEKSRLLSDRFSAERPKGSFSTLEIQRTEQGDSAMYLCASSLGQRNSPLHFGNGTRLTVT.

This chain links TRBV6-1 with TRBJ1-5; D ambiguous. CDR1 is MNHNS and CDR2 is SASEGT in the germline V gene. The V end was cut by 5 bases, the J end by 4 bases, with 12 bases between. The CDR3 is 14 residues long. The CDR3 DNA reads TGTGCCAGCAGTTATTCGAGCTCGAATCAGCCCCAGCATTTT. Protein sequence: CASSYSSSNQPQHF.

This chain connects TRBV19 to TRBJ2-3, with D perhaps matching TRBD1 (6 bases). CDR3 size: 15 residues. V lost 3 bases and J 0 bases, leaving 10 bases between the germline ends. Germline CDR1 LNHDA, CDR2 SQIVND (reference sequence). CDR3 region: CASSMDGTSTDTQYF. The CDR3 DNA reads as TGTGCCAGTAGTATGGACGGGACAAGCACAGATACGCAGTATTTT.

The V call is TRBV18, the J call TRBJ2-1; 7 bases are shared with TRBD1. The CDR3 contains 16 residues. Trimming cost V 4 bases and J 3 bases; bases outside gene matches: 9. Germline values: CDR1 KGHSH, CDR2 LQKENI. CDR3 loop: CASSRATGTGYNEQFF. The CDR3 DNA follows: TGTGCCAGCTCACGGGCGACAGGGACGGGCTACAATGAGCAGTTCTTC.

CDR3 DNA sequence: TGTGCCAGCAGCACGACGGACGGGGGTGGTGGCTACACCTTC. It translates to CASSTTDGGGGYTF. The rearrangement uses TRBV7-9 and TRBJ1-2; maybe TRBD1 (5 bases). V was trimmed by 5 bases and J by 7 bases, leaving 17 bases between them. CDR1 is SEHNR, CDR2 FQNEAQ, per germline (reference sequence). The CDR3 is made up of 14 amino acids.

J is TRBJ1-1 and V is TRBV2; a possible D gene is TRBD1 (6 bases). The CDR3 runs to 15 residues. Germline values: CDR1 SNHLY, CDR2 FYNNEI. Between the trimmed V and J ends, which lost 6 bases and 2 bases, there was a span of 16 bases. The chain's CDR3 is CASRRRDTRNTEAFF. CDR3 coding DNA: TGTGCCAGCAGGCGCCGGGACACAAGAAACACTGAAGCTTTCTTT. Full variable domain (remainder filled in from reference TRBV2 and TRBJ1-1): EPEVTQTPSHQVTQMGQEVILRCVPISNHLYFYWYRQILGQKVEFLVSFYNNEISEKSEIFDDQFSVERPDGSNFTLKIRSTKLEDSAMYFCASRRRDTRNTEAFFGQGTRLTVV.

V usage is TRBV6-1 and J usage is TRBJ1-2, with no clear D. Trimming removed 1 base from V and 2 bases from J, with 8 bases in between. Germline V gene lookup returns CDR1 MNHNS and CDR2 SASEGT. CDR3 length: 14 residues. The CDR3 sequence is CASSEVGWNYGYTF. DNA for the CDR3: TGTGCCAGCAGTGAAGTCGGGTGGAACTATGGCTACACCTTC.

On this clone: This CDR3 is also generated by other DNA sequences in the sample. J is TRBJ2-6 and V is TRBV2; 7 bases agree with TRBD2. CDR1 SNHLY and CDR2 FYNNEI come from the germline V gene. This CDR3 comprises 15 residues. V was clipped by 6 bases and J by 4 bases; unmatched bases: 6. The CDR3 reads CASRAGEGGANVLTF. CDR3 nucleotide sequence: TGTGCCAGCAGGGCTGGGGAGGGCGGGGCCAACGTCCTGACTTTC. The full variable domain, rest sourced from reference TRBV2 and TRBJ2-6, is EPEVTQTPSHQVTQMGQEVILRCVPISNHLYFYWYRQILGQKVEFLVSFYNNEISEKSEIFDDQFSVERPDGSNFTLKIRSTKLEDSAMYFCASRAGEGGANVLTFGAGSRLTVL.

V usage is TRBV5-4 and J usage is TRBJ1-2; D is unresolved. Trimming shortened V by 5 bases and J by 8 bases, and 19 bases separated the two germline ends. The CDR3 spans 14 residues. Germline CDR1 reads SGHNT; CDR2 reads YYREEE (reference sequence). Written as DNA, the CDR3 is TGTGCCAGCAGAAACGTCGTCGGGGTAGGCGGCTACACCTTC. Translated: CASRNVVGVGGYTF.

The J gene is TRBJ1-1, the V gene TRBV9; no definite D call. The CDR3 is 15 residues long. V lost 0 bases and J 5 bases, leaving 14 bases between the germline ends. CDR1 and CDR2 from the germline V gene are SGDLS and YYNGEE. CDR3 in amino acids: CASSVVALGGTEAFF. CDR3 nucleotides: TGTGCCAGCAGCGTAGTGGCCTTAGGAGGGACTGAAGCTTTCTTT. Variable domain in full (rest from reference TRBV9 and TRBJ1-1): DSGVTQTPKHLITATGQRVTLRCSPRSGDLSVYWYQQSLDQGLQFLIQYYNGEERAKGNILERFSAQQFPDLHSELNLSSLELGDSALYFCASSVVALGGTEAFFGQGTRLTVV.

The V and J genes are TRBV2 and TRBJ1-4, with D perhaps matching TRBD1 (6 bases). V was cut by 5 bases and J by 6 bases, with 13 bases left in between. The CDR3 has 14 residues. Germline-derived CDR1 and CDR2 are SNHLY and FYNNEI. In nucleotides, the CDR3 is TGTGCCAGCAGTTTGGGGGCGTCCGATGAAAAACTGTTTTTT. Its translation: CASSLGASDEKLFF.

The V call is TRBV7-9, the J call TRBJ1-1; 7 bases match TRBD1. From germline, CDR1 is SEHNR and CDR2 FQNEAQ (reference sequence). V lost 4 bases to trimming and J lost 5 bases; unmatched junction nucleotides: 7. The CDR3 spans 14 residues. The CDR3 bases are TGTGCCAGCAGCTCAACCAGGGGGGAAACTGAAGCTTTCTTT. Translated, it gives CASSSTRGETEAFF.

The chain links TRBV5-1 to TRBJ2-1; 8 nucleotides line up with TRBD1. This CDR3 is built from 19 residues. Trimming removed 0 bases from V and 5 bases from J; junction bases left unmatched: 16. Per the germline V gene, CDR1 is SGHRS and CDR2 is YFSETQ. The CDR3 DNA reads TGCGCCAGCAGCTTGGCCCTCAGGGGGCTTCAGGCGCGAAACAATGAGCAGTTCTTC. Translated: CASSLALRGLQARNNEQFF.

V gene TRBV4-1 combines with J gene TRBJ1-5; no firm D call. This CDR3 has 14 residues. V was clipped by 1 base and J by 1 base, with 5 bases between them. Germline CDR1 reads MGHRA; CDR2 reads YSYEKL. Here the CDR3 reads CASSQGGSNQPQHF. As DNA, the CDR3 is TGCGCCAGCAGCCAAGGAGGAAGCAATCAGCCCCAGCATTTT.

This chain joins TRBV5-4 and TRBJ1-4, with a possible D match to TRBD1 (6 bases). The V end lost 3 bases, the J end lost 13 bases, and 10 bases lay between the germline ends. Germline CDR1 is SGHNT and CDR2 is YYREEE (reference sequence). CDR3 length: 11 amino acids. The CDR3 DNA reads TGTGCCAGCAGCTCAACAGGGAGACTGTTTTTT. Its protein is CASSSTGRLFF. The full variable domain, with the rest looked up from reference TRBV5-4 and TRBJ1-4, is ETGVTQSPTHLIKTRGQQVTLRCSSQSGHNTVSWYQQALGQGPQFIFQYYREEENGRGNFPPRFSGLQFPNYSSELNVNALELDDSALYLCASSSTGRLFFGSGTQLSVL.

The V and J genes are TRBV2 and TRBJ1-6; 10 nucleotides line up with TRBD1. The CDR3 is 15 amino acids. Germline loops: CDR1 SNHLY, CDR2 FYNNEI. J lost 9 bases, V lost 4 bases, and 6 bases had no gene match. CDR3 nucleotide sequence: TGTGCCAGCAGTGTCGGCGGGACAGGGGTTTCACCCCTCCACTTT. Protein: CASSVGGTGVSPLHF. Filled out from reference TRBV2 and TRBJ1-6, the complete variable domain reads EPEVTQTPSHQVTQMGQEVILRCVPISNHLYFYWYRQILGQKVEFLVSFYNNEISEKSEIFDDQFSVERPDGSNFTLKIRSTKLEDSAMYFCASSVGGTGVSPLHFGNGTRLTVT.

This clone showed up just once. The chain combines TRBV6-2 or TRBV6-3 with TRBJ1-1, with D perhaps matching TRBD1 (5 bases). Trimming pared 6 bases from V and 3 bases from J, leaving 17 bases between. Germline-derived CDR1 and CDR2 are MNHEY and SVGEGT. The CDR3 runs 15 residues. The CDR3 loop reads CASSLLSDTYTEAFF. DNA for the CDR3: TGTGCCAGCAGCCTACTTTCGGACACCTACACTGAAGCTTTCTTT.

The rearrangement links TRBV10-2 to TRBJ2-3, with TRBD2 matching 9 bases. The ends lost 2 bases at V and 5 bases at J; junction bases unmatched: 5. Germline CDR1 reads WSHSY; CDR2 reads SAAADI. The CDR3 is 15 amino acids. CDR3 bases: TGCGCCAGCAGTGAGGTAGCGGGGGCGCGAGATACGCAGTATTTT. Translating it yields CASSEVAGARDTQYF.

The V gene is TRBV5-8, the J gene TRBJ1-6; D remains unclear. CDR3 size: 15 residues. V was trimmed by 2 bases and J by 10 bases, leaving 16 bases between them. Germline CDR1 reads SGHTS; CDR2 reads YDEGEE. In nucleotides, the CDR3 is TGTGCCAGCAGCTTTACGGGGATTGGAGAGTCACCCCTCCACTTT. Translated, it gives CASSFTGIGESPLHF.